Listed below are T cell receptor beta chains from one sample, sequenced in a study of blood T cells in healthy people across ages. One entry per CDR3 protein results from TCRdb running MiXCR on the 5' RACE reads. This table holds about 760,000 distinct CDR3 sequences, more than 50% found once. The sample was blood. The receptors originated from a man aged 35-49 years in good health. Each CDR3 is given with its conserved first and last residue. The D gene is left open where the match is weak. Only some rows state a clone size, as once, few, many or a class for expanded clones.

V	size	J	length	D	DNA	CDR3
TRBV20-1	NA	TRBJ1-1	15	TRBD1	TGCAGTGCTAGATCCGGGACAGGGGTGAACACTGAAGCTTTCTTT	CSARSGTGVNTEAFF
TRBV5-1	NA	TRBJ2-1	12	NA	TGCGCCAGCAGCTCGACCGATGATGAGCAGTTCTTC	CASSSTDDEQFF
TRBV11-1	few	TRBJ2-7	15	NA	TGTGCCAGCAGCTTAGGGTCAGTACTTCCCTACGAGCAGTACTTC	CASSLGSVLPYEQYF
TRBV7-3	NA	TRBJ2-1	16	TRBD2	TGTGCCAGCAGCCTAACCCGATCGGGACTATCCAATGAGCAGTTCTTC	CASSLTRSGLSNEQFF
TRBV3-1	NA	TRBJ1-4	15	NA	TGTGCCAGCAGCCAACCTCTAGCCATGAGTGAAAAACTGTTTTTT	CASSQPLAMSEKLFF
TRBV20-1	NA	TRBJ2-1	13	NA	TGCAGTGCAGACCTCGGACGCGGCAATGAGCAGTTCTTC	CSADLGRGNEQFF
TRBV28	NA	TRBJ2-1	13	TRBD2	TGTGCCATCCGGGGGGGAGCCTCCCATGAGCAGTTCTTC	CAIRGGASHEQFF
TRBV7-2	few	TRBJ2-7	13	NA	TGTGCCAGCAGCCCAGGCCTTAACTACGAGCAGTACTTC	CASSPGLNYEQYF
TRBV5-1	NA	TRBJ2-4	16	NA	TGCGCCAGCAGCCAGAACTCGCAGCGGGCCAAAAACATTCAGTACTTC	CASSQNSQRAKNIQYF
TRBV12-5	NA	TRBJ2-3	15	NA	TGTGCTAGTGGTTTGAGCAGCGGTTTCACAGATACGCAGTATTTT	CASGLSSGFTDTQYF
TRBV6-1	few	TRBJ2-1	16	NA	TGTGCCAGCAGTGAAGCAGGAGCGTCCTCCTACAATGAGCAGTTCTTC	CASSEAGASSYNEQFF
TRBV29-1	few	TRBJ2-7	12	NA	TGCAGCGTTGGTGGCAGGGCGGGCGAGCAGTACTTC	CSVGGRAGEQYF
TRBV6-6	NA	TRBJ1-1	11	NA	TGTGCCAGCAGTTATGGGATAGAAGCTTTCTTT	CASSYGIEAFF
TRBV28	NA	TRBJ2-7	14	TRBD1	TGTGCCAGCACCCAGCCGACAGGGAACTACGAGCAGTACTTC	CASTQPTGNYEQYF
TRBV6-2/TRBV6-3	few	TRBJ2-3	14	NA	TGTGCCAGCAGTTGGGGCGGTCCCACAGATACGCAGTATTTT	CASSWGGPTDTQYF
TRBV29-1	many	TRBJ1-1	13	NA	TGCAGCGTTAGGGTCGCAAGTGGGACTGAAGCTTTCTTT	CSVRVASGTEAFF
TRBV7-9	NA	TRBJ2-7	16	TRBD1	TGTGCCAGCAGCTCACCCGGACAGGGTCGCTCCTACGAGCAGTACTTC	CASSSPGQGRSYEQYF
TRBV28	NA	TRBJ2-7	15	TRBD1	TGTGCCAGCAGTTTTAAACAGGGGGTGTTCTACGAGCAGTACTTC	CASSFKQGVFYEQYF
TRBV18	few	TRBJ1-1	16	NA	TGTGCCAGCTCACCAGCGTTGGGCAGCGAGATTTATCAAGCTTTCTTT	CASSPALGSEIYQAFF
TRBV2	NA	TRBJ1-5	15	NA	TGTGCCAGCAGTGGGGCCGATAGGGGCAATCAGCCCCAGCATTTT	CASSGADRGNQPQHF
TRBV9	NA	TRBJ1-5	17	NA	TGTGCCAGCAGCCCTGCCGGGGGCGAATATAGCAATCAGCCCCAGCATTTT	CASSPAGGEYSNQPQHF
TRBV20-1	NA	TRBJ2-1	13	TRBD2	TGCAGTGCTAGGGCGGGGGTGATCAATGAGCAGTTCTTC	CSARAGVINEQFF
TRBV20-1	NA	TRBJ2-7	13	NA	TGCAGTGCTAGGGATATGGGGGATGGGGCCCAGTACTTC	CSARDMGDGAQYF
TRBV7-2	NA	TRBJ2-7	16	TRBD2	TGTGCCAGCAGCTTAGAGGGGACTAGCGGTGTTTACGAGCAGTACTTC	CASSLEGTSGVYEQYF
TRBV7-2	NA	TRBJ2-7	14	NA	TGTGCCAGCAGCTTAAATGGTCACTCCTACGAGCAGTACTTC	CASSLNGHSYEQYF
TRBV20-1	many	TRBJ2-3	14	NA	TGCAGTGCTAGAGATCTTGGTGTACGGGATACGCAGTATTTT	CSARDLGVRDTQYF
TRBV20-1	NA	TRBJ2-5	14	TRBD2	TGCAGTGCCTTGCCCCTAGCGGTCCAAGAGACCCAGTACTTC	CSALPLAVQETQYF
TRBV20-1	NA	TRBJ2-5	13	NA	TGCAGTGCTACCCAACAGGTCATCGAGACCCAGTACTTC	CSATQQVIETQYF
TRBV14	NA	TRBJ2-3	15	NA	TGTGCCAGCAGCCAATGGAAAACTAGCACAGGTACGCAGTATTTT	CASSQWKTSTGTQYF
TRBV13	NA	TRBJ2-7	11	NA	TGTGCCAGCAGCTTGTGGGACGAGCAGTACTTC	CASSLWDEQYF
TRBV29-1	NA	TRBJ2-7	17	NA	TGCAGCGTTGAAGGGAGGCCTCCAGAGGTATCCTACAATGAGCAGTACTTC	CSVEGRPPEVSYNEQYF
TRBV5-1	NA	TRBJ2-3	16	NA	TGCGCCAGCAGCATAATCGGACGGATTGACACAGATACGCAGTATTTT	CASSIIGRIDTDTQYF
TRBV20-1	NA	TRBJ1-1	13	NA	TGCAGTGCCAGAGCTAATGGAAACACTGAAGCTTTCTTT	CSARANGNTEAFF
TRBV6-1	NA	TRBJ2-1	15	TRBD1	TGTGCCAGCAGTGATGGTCCCCAGGGGGCTCGGGAGCAGTTCTTC	CASSDGPQGAREQFF
TRBV20-1	few	TRBJ1-2	14	NA	TGCAGTGCCCAGTATAGAAAGGCGGACTATGGCTACACCTTC	CSAQYRKADYGYTF
TRBV6-2/TRBV6-3	NA	TRBJ2-5	15	NA	TGTGCCAGCAGTTGGGAGAGGGGAATAGGCGGGACCCAGTACTTC	CASSWERGIGGTQYF
TRBV19	many	TRBJ2-1	15	NA	TGTGCCAGTAGCCCCGACAGGCCCGTCTACAATGAGCAGTTCTTC	CASSPDRPVYNEQFF
TRBV27	few	TRBJ1-5	15	TRBD1	TGTGCCAGCAGTTCCGGGACAGGGAGCAATCAGCCCCAGCATTTT	CASSSGTGSNQPQHF
TRBV28	few	TRBJ1-2	13	NA	TGTGCCAGCAGTTTATGGGACACCTATGGCTACACCTTC	CASSLWDTYGYTF
TRBV25-1	NA	TRBJ2-3	13	NA	TGTGCCAGCAGTGAAGGCGTAGCCGATACGCAGTATTTT	CASSEGVADTQYF
TRBV6-5	NA	TRBJ2-1	14	NA	TGTGCCAGCAGCCGACTAGTTCCATACAATGAGCAGTTCTTC	CASSRLVPYNEQFF
TRBV6-2/TRBV6-3	few	TRBJ2-7	17	TRBD2	TGTGCCAGCAGTCCCCTGGGACTAGCGGAGGGATTCTACGAGCAGTACTTC	CASSPLGLAEGFYEQYF
TRBV7-9	few	TRBJ2-6	16	NA	TGTGCCAGCAGCCCCCCCGACGGATCTGGGGCCAACGTCCTGACTTTC	CASSPPDGSGANVLTF
TRBV11-3	NA	TRBJ2-1	14	TRBD1	TGTGCCAGCAGCGCCAGGACAGGGGGCGGTGAGCAGTTCTTC	CASSARTGGGEQFF
TRBV7-8	NA	TRBJ1-5	16	NA	TGTGCCAGCAGCTTAGCAGGGCAGTTCAGCAATCAGCCCCAGCATTTT	CASSLAGQFSNQPQHF
TRBV20-1	NA	TRBJ2-1	19	NA	TGCAGTGCTAGAGAGGGGGCTCGAACAGGGAGACTCTCCTACAATGAGCAGTTCTTC	CSAREGARTGRLSYNEQFF
TRBV11-2	few	TRBJ2-3	12	NA	TGTGCCAGCAGCCCCGGGACATGGACGCAGTATTTT	CASSPGTWTQYF
TRBV7-3	NA	TRBJ2-7	12	NA	TGTGCCAGCAGCTTCAACGGGGACGAGCAGTACTTC	CASSFNGDEQYF
TRBV11-2	NA	TRBJ2-1	19	TRBD2	TGTGCCAGCAGCAAGCGGTACAGAAGACGGGAGGTTCTAGCCAATGAGCAGTTCTTC	CASSKRYRRREVLANEQFF
TRBV24-1	NA	TRBJ2-1	17	TRBD1	TGTGCCACCAGTGATTTGGACCCGGGACAGGGGTACAATGAGCAGTTCTTC	CATSDLDPGQGYNEQFF
TRBV24-1	NA	TRBJ2-5	16	NA	TGTGCCACCAGTGGTAAGGGGCCATGGCCTCAAGAGACCCAGTACTTC	CATSGKGPWPQETQYF
TRBV28	NA	TRBJ1-2	14	TRBD1	TGTGCCAGCAGTTGGGGGACAGGGATAGGTGGCTACACCTTC	CASSWGTGIGGYTF
TRBV20-1	NA	TRBJ1-5	15	NA	TGCAGTGCTAGAAATGGGGTATATAGCAATCAGCCCCAGCATTTT	CSARNGVYSNQPQHF
TRBV12-3/TRBV12-4	NA	TRBJ2-3	14	TRBD1	TGTGCCAGCAGTCAACAGGGGGCTGAAGATACGCAGTATTTT	CASSQQGAEDTQYF